The 27 T cell receptor beta chains below come from one sample, sequenced in a study of T-cell reconstitution after alpha-beta-depleted transplantation in children. A library of TCRbeta sequences, prepared with unique molecular identifiers, was generated. One entry per CDR3 protein, called by TCRdb with MiXCR from the PCR reads. Among tens of thousands of distinct CDR3 sequences, roughly 6% were seen once, and the ten largest hold approximately 7%. Material: PBMCs, mostly from graft donor cells, obtained 180 days after TCRalphabeta/CD19-depleted stem cell transplant. The source of these receptors is a male patient younger than 18 who had a stem cell transplant for acute myeloid leukemia, so the T cells may come from the graft donor.

This clonotype was seen ten or more times. CDR3 DNA sequence: TGCAGCTTCCGAGGGACTAGCGGAGGGGGGACCCAGTACTTC. Its protein product is CSFRGTSGGGTQYF. The chain uses TRBV29-1 and TRBJ2-5; TRBD2 matches 11 bases. The CDR3 runs to 14 residues. Germline V gene data show CDR1 as SQVTM and CDR2 as ANQGSEA. The V and J ends lost 8 bases and 7 bases, in that order; junction bases with no gene match: 12.

The sample holds many counts of this clonotype. The chain couples TRBV10-3 to TRBJ1-2; a possible D gene is TRBD1 (6 bases). Trimming left V 7 bases short and J 6 bases short, with 21 bases between. This CDR3 has 15 residues. Germline assignment: CDR1 ENHRY and CDR2 SYGVKD. CDR3 DNA sequence: TGTGCCATCACCCCAGGGGCACCCCGAGGGAATGGCTACACCTTC. It translates to CAITPGAPRGNGYTF.

This clonotype was seen ten or more times. The J gene is TRBJ2-5, the V gene TRBV4-3; the match to TRBD2 covers 8 bases. CDR3 length equals 16 residues. J was trimmed by 5 bases and V by 1 base; bases with no gene match: 9. The germline CDR1 and CDR2 sequences are LGHNA and YSLEER. The DNA of the CDR3 is TGCGCCAGCAGCCAAGGGACTAGCAAAAGCGAGGAGACCCAGTACTTC. This encodes CASSQGTSKSEETQYF.

This clonotype showed up many times. V gene TRBV12-3 or TRBV12-4 combines with J gene TRBJ1-5; D call uncertain. This CDR3 is built from 15 residues. With 1 base removed from V and 0 bases from J, the gap between germline ends came to 7 bases. The CDR3 DNA follows: TGTGCCAGCAGTTTAGTGTCGAATAGCAATCAGCCCCAGCATTTT. Its translation: CASSLVSNSNQPQHF.

This clonotype was recorded at least ten times. The V and J genes are TRBV5-1 and TRBJ1-1; D remains unclear. Germline V gene lookup returns CDR1 SGHRS and CDR2 YFSETQ. Trimming left V 3 bases short and J 0 bases short, with 6 bases between. This CDR3 is built from 13 residues. The CDR3: CASSSEMNTEAFF. For the CDR3, the DNA is TGCGCCAGCAGCTCAGAGATGAACACTGAAGCTTTCTTT.

This clonotype has ten or more counts. This rearrangement joins TRBV12-3 or TRBV12-4 to TRBJ1-1, with TRBD1 as a possible D gene (5 bases). The CDR3 contains 13 residues. With 6 bases removed from V and 7 bases from J, the gap between germline ends came to 15 bases. The CDR3 sequence is CASSRDSALEAFF. CDR3 in DNA: TGTGCCAGCAGCCGTGACAGTGCCCTTGAAGCTTTCTTT.

This clonotype was found many times. The chain uses TRBV20-1 and TRBJ1-5; D call uncertain. Trimming removed 6 bases from V and 3 bases from J, with 12 bases in between. The CDR3 totals 13 residues. The V gene's germline CDR1 is DFQATT and CDR2 SNEGSKA (reference sequence). The CDR3, as DNA: TGCAGTGCAATCGGGCAGCTCAATCAGCCCCAGCATTTT. Amino acids: CSAIGQLNQPQHF.

This clonotype has at least ten counts. The chain carries TRBV15 and TRBJ2-7; D gene unclear. V was shortened by 5 bases and J by 1 base, with 15 bases between the two germline ends. The CDR3 contains 15 residues. CDR1 and CDR2 (germline): LNHNV, YYDKDF (reference sequence). CDR3 nucleotides: TGTGCCACCAGCCTACGAATGGGCAGTTCCTACGAGCAGTACTTC. Its translation is CATSLRMGSSYEQYF.

This clonotype occurred many times. The gene calls are TRBV6-2 or TRBV6-3 and TRBJ2-7, with D perhaps matching TRBD1 (6 bases). The length of the CDR3 is 12 residues. Trimming cost V 6 bases and J 3 bases, with 9 bases left between them. Germline V lookup: CDR1 MNHEY, CDR2 SVGEGT. The CDR3 DNA reads TGTGCCAGCAGGGACAGTGGCTACGAGCAGTACTTC. Translation gives CASRDSGYEQYF.

This clonotype was recorded many times. CDR3 in DNA: TGTGCCAGCAGGATTAGCTCTGGGGCCAACGTCCTGACTTTC. Its translation is CASRISSGANVLTF. This chain connects TRBV12-3 or TRBV12-4 to TRBJ2-6, with no clear D. V lost 6 bases and J 0 bases, leaving 6 bases between the germline ends. The CDR3 is 14 amino acids.

This clonotype was counted at least ten times. CDR3: CASSRPWIGRFEQYF. CDR3 in DNA: TGTGCCAGCAGTCGTCCCTGGATCGGTCGGTTCGAGCAGTACTTC. The chain joins TRBV6-2 or TRBV6-3 to TRBJ2-7; no clear D gene. Trimming pared 5 bases from V and 6 bases from J, leaving 20 bases between. The CDR3 length is 15 residues. Germline V gene sequence: CDR1 MNHEY, CDR2 SVGEGT.

In its sample, this clonotype was seen many times. This chain uses TRBV20-1 with TRBJ2-1; 16 nucleotides match TRBD2. Germline lookup yields CDR1 DFQATT and CDR2 SNEGSKA (reference sequence). CDR3 length: 15 amino acids. Trimming removed 5 bases from V and 4 bases from J; junction bases left unmatched: 2. The CDR3 DNA follows: TGCAGTGCTGGGACTAGCGGGAGGGGGTACAATGAGCAGTTCTTC. Translated: CSAGTSGRGYNEQFF.

In its sample, this clonotype was seen many times. The V and J genes are TRBV12-3 or TRBV12-4 and TRBJ2-3, with TRBD1 matching 9 bases. The CDR3 length is 15 residues. Trimming at V came to 3 bases and at J to 3 bases, leaving 4 bases not matched to a gene. DNA of the CDR3: TGTGCCAGCAGTTTCTCGACAGGGGGGACAGATACGCAGTATTTT. As protein: CASSFSTGGTDTQYF.

There are a few counts of this clonotype. The chain is built from TRBV6-5 and TRBJ2-7; TRBD1 might be the D (5 bases). This CDR3 contains 14 residues. CDR1 and CDR2 (germline): MNHEY, SVGAGI. The V gene lost 0 bases and the J gene lost 2 bases, with 8 bases spanning the gap. The CDR3 protein is CASSYSGHPYEQYF. As DNA, the CDR3 is TGTGCCAGCAGTTACTCCGGACACCCCTACGAGCAGTACTTC.

This clonotype was detected ten times or more. The rearrangement links TRBV5-1 to TRBJ2-1, with 13 positions matching TRBD2. Germline V gives CDR1 SGHRS, CDR2 YFSETQ. Unmatched junction bases numbered 5, after V lost 2 bases and J lost 3 bases. The CDR3 has 17 residues. This CDR3 reads CASSFGTSGTNYNEQFF. The CDR3 nucleotides read TGCGCCAGCAGCTTCGGGACTAGCGGGACCAACTACAATGAGCAGTTCTTC.

This clonotype was counted at least ten times. The chain recombines TRBV12-3 or TRBV12-4 with TRBJ2-2, with TRBD2 matching 11 bases. The CDR3 has 15 amino acids. Losses at the gene ends were 5 bases for V and 10 bases for J; bases not matched to a gene: 9. CDR3 sequence (DNA): TGTGCCAGCAGTCTCCGTAGCGGGAGGGCCGTGGAGCTGTTTTTT. The encoded protein is CASSLRSGRAVELFF.

This clonotype was seen ten or more times. The genes are TRBV9 and TRBJ2-5; either TRBD1 or TRBD2 may fit D (5 bases each). Trimming took off 1 base at V and 6 bases at J, with 16 bases between the two ends. CDR3 length: 15 residues. From germline, CDR1 is SGDLS and CDR2 YYNGEE. DNA of the CDR3: TGTGCCAGCAGCGTAAGCCTGGGGACCGATAAGACCCAGTACTTC. Protein sequence: CASSVSLGTDKTQYF.

V is TRBV5-6 and J is TRBJ2-2; D perhaps matches TRBD1 (6 bases). The V end was cut by 4 bases, the J end by 6 bases, with 16 bases between. The germline gives CDR1 SGHDT, CDR2 YYEEEE. This CDR3 region has 15 residues. DNA for the CDR3: TGTGCCAGCAGCCCCGGGCCAGGGGTCCCCGGGGAGCTGTTTTTT. Translated, it gives CASSPGPGVPGELFF. The full variable domain, with the rest looked up from reference TRBV5-6 and TRBJ2-2, is DAGVTQSPTHLIKTRGQQVTLRCSPKSGHDTVSWYQQALGQGPQFIFQYYEEEERQRGNFPDRFSGHQFPNYSSELNVNALLLGDSALYLCASSPGPGVPGELFFGEGSRLTVL.

The sample holds many counts of this clonotype. This chain joins TRBV7-8 and TRBJ2-6; 8 bases are a match to TRBD2. This CDR3 region has 19 residues. J was trimmed by 0 bases and V by 4 bases; bases with no gene match: 11. Germline V lookup: CDR1 SGHVS, CDR2 FQNEAQ. In nucleotides, the CDR3 is TGTGCCAGCAGCTCTAAGGGCGCGGGGGGCATCTCTGGGGCCAACGTCCTGACTTTC. This translates into CASSSKGAGGISGANVLTF.

The sample holds many counts of this clonotype. V and J are TRBV20-1 and TRBJ2-1; D is unresolved. CDR3 length: 11 residues. Germline V lookup: CDR1 DFQATT, CDR2 SNEGSKA (reference sequence). The ends were cut back, 4 bases at V and 6 bases at J, with 7 bases in the middle. The DNA for the CDR3 is TGCAGTGCTAATCCCAGCAATGAGCAGTTCTTC. Protein: CSANPSNEQFF.

This clonotype appeared many times. The V call is TRBV15, the J call TRBJ2-7, with 9 bases identical to TRBD2. Germline trimming cut 3 bases from V and 5 bases from J; bases unmatched to any gene: 8. CDR1 is LNHNV, CDR2 YYDKDF, per germline (reference sequence). This CDR3 spans 15 amino acids. CDR3 sequence reads: CATSRFGSGSNEQYF. Written as DNA, the CDR3 is TGTGCCACCAGCAGGTTTGGTAGCGGGAGCAACGAGCAGTACTTC.

This clonotype came up many times. The gene calls are TRBV7-2 and TRBJ2-7, with TRBD2 matching 7 bases. The length of the CDR3 is 15 residues. V trimming: 0 bases; J trimming: 6 bases; junction bases outside the gene matches: 8. Germline V lookup: CDR1 SGHTA, CDR2 FQGNSA. CDR3 protein: CASSLAGGRMFEQYF. The CDR3 DNA follows: TGTGCCAGCAGCTTAGCTGGCGGGAGAATGTTCGAGCAGTACTTC.

Ten or more counts support this clonotype. The chain uses TRBV7-3 and TRBJ2-1; D is uncertain. Looked up from germline, CDR1 is SGHTA and CDR2 is FQGTGA. V was cut by 5 bases and J by 9 bases, with 14 bases left in between. CDR3 length equals 13 residues. CDR3 in DNA: TGTGCCAGCAGCCCCGACTCCCCTGGTGAGCAGTTCTTC. It yields the protein CASSPDSPGEQFF.

V gene TRBV5-4 combines with J gene TRBJ2-1; 8 bases agree with TRBD1. CDR3 length: 12 amino acids. The J segment lost 13 bases and the V segment lost 3 bases, leaving 6 bases of the junction unmatched. The germline V gene has CDR1 SGHNT and CDR2 YYREEE (reference sequence). The CDR3 loop reads CASSSADRGQFF. DNA for the CDR3: TGTGCCAGCAGCTCAGCTGACAGGGGCCAGTTCTTC.

The table lists this clonotype with many counts. V usage is TRBV11-2 and J usage is TRBJ2-1; 9 nucleotides align to TRBD2. This CDR3 contains 16 residues. V shed 0 bases, J shed 4 bases, and the junction held 4 bases outside the gene matches. Looked up from germline, CDR1 is SGHAT and CDR2 is FQNNGV. The CDR3 loop reads CASSLEGLAGYNEQFF. CDR3 coding DNA: TGTGCCAGCAGCTTAGAAGGGCTAGCGGGGTACAATGAGCAGTTCTTC.

This clonotype was recorded a few times. The chain uses TRBV6-2 or TRBV6-3 and TRBJ2-3; 8 bases fit TRBD2. V dropped 8 bases and J dropped 6; count of bases not matched to a gene: 13. Germline CDR1 MNHEY, CDR2 SVGEGT. The CDR3 sequence is 15 residues long. As DNA, the CDR3 is TGTGCCAGCTCTCCACCGGGACTAGGGTCGGATACGCAGTATTTT. Protein sequence: CASSPPGLGSDTQYF.

This clonotype has at least ten counts. V usage is TRBV7-9 and J usage is TRBJ1-6; D gene uncertain. Germline CDR1 is SEHNR and CDR2 is FQNEAQ (reference sequence). The CDR3 contains 14 residues. V shed 3 bases and J shed 7 bases, with 10 bases lying between them. The CDR3 DNA is TGTGCCAGCAGCTTCAGAGGCGGCAATTCACCCCTCCACTTT. It codes for CASSFRGGNSPLHF.